The present TCR beta chain was sequenced within a study of cytomegalovirus exposure and HLA in healthy donors. Findings and limits, study-wide: On later analysis, the bulk of CMV-associated TCR beta chains appeared to be HLA-restricted. Three CMV-associated chains proved CMV antigen-specific in vitro. Follow-up analysis seemed to connect common viral pathogens with several of the most significant clusters identified. Later analysis identified a missense DCLRE1C variant that was linked to TCR beta V- and J-gene trimming.

PCR was performed using 60 Vbeta and 13 Jbeta primers. Assay: immunoSEQ multiplex PCR; the TCRdb copy retains only in-frame clones and omits some. The table includes around 210,000 clones, 78% detected once. The CDR3 is made up of 15 amino acids. The germline gives CDR1 MNHEY, CDR2 SVGAGI. V shed 5 bases and J shed 4 bases, with 18 bases lying between them. A note on this clone: Its antigen is unknown.

The sequenced sample was PBMCs. This chain connects TRBV6-5 to TRBJ2-7; TRBD2 might be the D (6 bases). This TCR derives from a boy aged 5-17 years in good health and CMV-seronegative. In DNA, the CDR3 is TGTGCCAGCAGTGGAACTGGGGGGAGGTCGTACGAGCAGTACTTC. Protein product: CASSGTGGRSYEQYF.